These T cell receptor beta chains were read from a single sample in a study of blood T cell repertoires in COVID-19. Using immunoSEQ multiplex PCR, the repertoire was profiled, and TCRdb retains in-frame clones only, with some absent. The sample holds a few hundred thousand clones; roughly four fifths are singletons and the top ten take 5% to 5.5%. Sequencing used PBMCs or T cells enriched from blood (not recorded which). The receptors originated from a woman aged 50 to 65 who had recovered from COVID-19. The CDR3 runs from the conserved cysteine through the conserved F or W. The D gene is left open where the match is weak. Size is omitted from some rows. Given values are once, few, many or a class for expanded clones.

CDR3 length	V gene	clone size	J gene	D gene	CDR3 DNA	CDR3 protein
13	TRBV5-6	.	TRBJ2-7	.	TGTGCCAGCAGCTTGAGAGGGTCGCGTGAGCAGTACTTC	CASSLRGSREQYF
15	TRBV10-3	.	TRBJ2-7	TRBD1	TGTGCCATCAGTGGGGGACAGGGGGTAAACTACGAGCAGTACTTC	CAISGGQGVNYEQYF
15	TRBV7-9	few	TRBJ1-5	TRBD1	TGTGCCAGCAGCTCAACGGGACAGAGCAATCAGCCCCAGCATTTT	CASSSTGQSNQPQHF
15	TRBV21-1	.	TRBJ1-1	.	TGTGCCAGCAGCAAAGTTCGGGGTATGAACACTGAAGCTTTCTTT	CASSKVRGMNTEAFF
12	TRBV7-2	.	TRBJ1-1	.	TGTGCCAGCAGCCCCATGAACCGGGGAGCTTTCTTT	CASSPMNRGAFF
13	TRBV11-2	.	TRBJ2-7	TRBD1	TGTGCCAGCAGCCTCGACAGGGGGAGGGAGCAGTACTTC	CASSLDRGREQYF
15	TRBV7-9	.	TRBJ2-5	.	TGTGCCAGCAGCTTAGCGGCAGGGAATAAAGAGACCCAGTACTTC	CASSLAAGNKETQYF
15	TRBV3-1/TRBV3-2	.	TRBJ1-2	.	TGTGCCAGCAGTCTCCGGGGGAGAGATAACTATGGCTACACCTTC	CASSLRGRDNYGYTF
14	TRBV7-9	.	TRBJ2-7	TRBD1	TGTGCCAGCAGCTTAGGGGGACAGTTCGACGAGCAGTACTTC	CASSLGGQFDEQYF
14	TRBV7-8	.	TRBJ2-7	.	TGTGCCAGCAGCCCAGGGGACGGGATCTACGAGCAGTACTTC	CASSPGDGIYEQYF
12	TRBV12-3/TRBV12-4	once	TRBJ1-4	.	TGTGCCAGCAGCCAGGCGGGTGAAAAACTGTTTTTT	CASSQAGEKLFF
15	TRBV11-2	.	TRBJ2-1	TRBD2	TGTGCCAGCAGCTTAAGCGGGGGGAACACCAATGAGCAGTTCTTC	CASSLSGGNTNEQFF
18	TRBV2	once	TRBJ2-1	TRBD1	TGTGCCAGCAGTGAATTTGGGTGGGGGACAGGACCCAACAATGAGCAGTTCTTC	CASSEFGWGTGPNNEQFF
14	TRBV5-1	.	TRBJ2-7	.	TGCGCCAGCAGCTTGACCCCGGGGACTTACGAGCAGTACTTC	CASSLTPGTYEQYF
13	TRBV12-3/TRBV12-4	.	TRBJ1-1	.	TGTGCCAGCAGCCTTATTAGTACGGCTGAAGCTTTCTTT	CASSLISTAEAFF
14	TRBV28	.	TRBJ1-4	TRBD1	TGTGCCAGCAGTTTGGACAGGGGCAGGGAAAAACTGTTTTTT	CASSLDRGREKLFF
14	TRBV21-1	.	TRBJ1-2	.	TGTGCCAGCAGCAGAAACCGGGGAAACTATGGCTACACCTTC	CASSRNRGNYGYTF
14	TRBV27	.	TRBJ2-7	.	TGTGCCAGCAGTTCCCAGGATGCCTTTGGGGAGCAGTACTTC	CASSSQDAFGEQYF
14	TRBV29-1	.	TRBJ2-7	TRBD1	TGCAGCGTCCGGGACAGTTTAACCCTCTACGAGCAGTACTTC	CSVRDSLTLYEQYF
18	TRBV19	.	TRBJ1-1	.	TGTGCCAGTAGTAACGGCCGCCGCGGGGGCGCGGATGTTGATGAAGCTTTCTTT	CASSNGRRGGADVDEAFF
14	TRBV15	.	TRBJ1-2	TRBD1	TGTGCCACCAGCCCTAAGACAGGGGGCTATGGCTACACCTTC	CATSPKTGGYGYTF
15	TRBV7-2	.	TRBJ1-2	.	TGTGCCAGCAGTTTCCAAGACAGGAACCTCTTTGGCTACACCTTC	CASSFQDRNLFGYTF
16	TRBV19	.	TRBJ1-3	.	TGTGCCAGTAGTATACAGGGGACTAGAACTGGAAACACCATATATTTT	CASSIQGTRTGNTIYF
15	TRBV6-5	.	TRBJ2-1	TRBD2	TGTGCCAGCAGTCCACTAGCGAGCTCCTACAATGAGCAGTTCTTC	CASSPLASSYNEQFF
16	TRBV7-8	.	TRBJ2-1	.	TGTGCCAGCAGCTTAAATATGGCAGGGAGGTTAAATGAGCAGTTCTTC	CASSLNMAGRLNEQFF
17	TRBV21-1	.	TRBJ2-1	.	TGTGCCAGCAGCAAAGTGTCGACTAGCGCACCCTACAATGAGCAGTTCTTC	CASSKVSTSAPYNEQFF
16	TRBV4-1	.	TRBJ1-2	TRBD1	TGCGCCAGCAGCCACCAGACAGGGGGCGCCGAATATGGCTACACCTTC	CASSHQTGGAEYGYTF
17	TRBV7-6	.	TRBJ2-1	TRBD2	TGTGCCAGCAGCCCCTTTGGTAGCGGGGGGGCCCCTAGTGAGCAGTTCTTC	CASSPFGSGGAPSEQFF
15	TRBV9	.	TRBJ2-4	.	TGTGCCAGCAGCGAGGCCGGAGCCAAAGGTTACATTCAGTACTTC	CASSEAGAKGYIQYF
12	TRBV9	.	TRBJ2-1	TRBD2	TGTGCCAGCAGGGGACTAGACAATGAGCAGTTCTTC	CASRGLDNEQFF
13	TRBV3-1/TRBV3-2	.	TRBJ2-1	TRBD1	TGTGCCAGCAGCCATAGCCGGGACAGGGGGTTGTTCTTC	CASSHSRDRGLFF
16	TRBV6-2/TRBV6-3	.	TRBJ2-7	.	.	CASSSSRSGRAYEQYF
14	TRBV11-2	.	TRBJ1-4	TRBD1	TGTGCCAGCAGCCCGCGGACAGGGGGAGAAAAACTGTTTTTT	CASSPRTGGEKLFF
15	TRBV19	once	TRBJ1-5	TRBD1	TGTGCCAGTAGTGGGGACAGGGGCAGCAATCAGCCCCAGCATTTT	CASSGDRGSNQPQHF
14	TRBV18	.	TRBJ2-2	TRBD2	TGTGCCAGCGCTCAGGACGGGAGGTCCGGGGAGCTGTTTTTT	CASAQDGRSGELFF
15	TRBV9	.	TRBJ2-5	TRBD2	TGTGCCAGCAGCCCCGGGACTAGCGAGGAAGAGACCCAGTACTTC	CASSPGTSEEETQYF
14	TRBV30	.	TRBJ1-4	.	TGTGCCTGGAGTGCCAAAAACCAGGCTGAAAAACTGTTTTTT	CAWSAKNQAEKLFF
16	TRBV7-8	once	TRBJ2-2	.	TGTGCCAGCAGCTTAAACAGATTCGCGAACACCGGGGAGCTGTTTTTT	CASSLNRFANTGELFF
14	TRBV5-1	.	TRBJ2-5	TRBD2	TGCGCCAGCAGCTCCTCACTAGCGGGGGAGACCCAGTACTTC	CASSSSLAGETQYF
16	TRBV5-4	.	TRBJ1-2	TRBD1	TGTGCCAGCAGCCAAGACGGGATCGGGACAGCAGATGGCTACACCTTC	CASSQDGIGTADGYTF
15	TRBV5-4	once	TRBJ2-5	.	TGTGCCAGCAGCTTGGAGTTTAGTCGCCAAGAGACCCAGTACTTC	CASSLEFSRQETQYF
13	TRBV7-3	.	TRBJ2-7	TRBD1	TGTGCCAGCAGCTGGGGACAGGCCTACGAGCAGTACTTC	CASSWGQAYEQYF
15	TRBV3-1/TRBV3-2	.	TRBJ1-4	.	TGTGCCAGCAGCCAAGGAAGCCGGGGTAGTGAAAAACTGTTTTTT	CASSQGSRGSEKLFF